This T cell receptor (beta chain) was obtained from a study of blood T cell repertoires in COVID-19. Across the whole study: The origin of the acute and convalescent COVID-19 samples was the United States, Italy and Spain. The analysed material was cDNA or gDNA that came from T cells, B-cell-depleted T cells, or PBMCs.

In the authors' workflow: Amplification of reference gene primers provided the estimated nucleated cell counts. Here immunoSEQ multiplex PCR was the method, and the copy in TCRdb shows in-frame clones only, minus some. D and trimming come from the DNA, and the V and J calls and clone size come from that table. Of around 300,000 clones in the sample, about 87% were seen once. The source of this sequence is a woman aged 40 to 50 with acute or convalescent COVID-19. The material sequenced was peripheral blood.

CDR3 DNA: TGTGCCAGCAGTCGGACAGGGGTGGGGGACCAGCCCCAGCATTTT. Translation gives CASSRTGVGDQPQHF. The chain joins TRBV28 to TRBJ1-5; 9 bases map to TRBD1. After removal of 5 bases from V and 7 bases from J, the junction contained 9 bases not matched to a gene. Germline V CDR1 and CDR2: MDHEN, SYDVKM. The CDR3 covers 15 residues.